The 6 T cell receptor beta chains presented below share a single source sample, sequenced in a study of shared clonotypes between healthy human individuals. TCRdb's copy holds only in-frame clones and misses some; the assay was immunoSEQ multiplex PCR. The table lists under 1 million clones, around 96% of them singletons. CD45RO negativity and positive selection for CCR7 defined naive CD8 cells, a population that excluded terminally differentiated effector memory CD45RA+ cells. The specimen sequenced was naive CD8+ T cells sorted from blood. Receptor source: a man aged 25 to 40 in good health.

This chain uses TRBV28 with TRBJ2-7; 8 positions agree with TRBD2. This CDR3 is 16 amino acids long. Germline CDR1 MDHEN, CDR2 SYDVKM. Trimming at V came to 3 bases and at J to 6 bases, leaving 13 bases not matched to a gene. Here the CDR3 reads CASSLETSGSSGEQYF. The CDR3 nucleotides read TGTGCCAGCAGTTTGGAAACTAGCGGATCCAGCGGCGAGCAGTACTTC.

V is TRBV11-2 and J is TRBJ1-1, with D hard to call. The germline V gene has CDR1 SGHAT and CDR2 FQNNGV. There are 16 residues in the CDR3. The germline V and J ends were trimmed by 2 bases and 0 bases, with 13 bases remaining between them. The DNA of the CDR3 is TGTGCCAGCAGCTTAAGCTCGGGCGACATGAACACTGAAGCTTTCTTT. It encodes CASSLSSGDMNTEAFF.

This clone was observed once. The gene calls are TRBV15 and TRBJ2-2; 10 bases are a match to TRBD2. V lost 1 base and J lost 5; bases outside the gene matches: 4. Germline loops: CDR1 LNHNV, CDR2 YYDKDF (reference sequence). The CDR3 runs 16 residues. DNA of the CDR3: TGTGCCACCAGCAGAGTGAGTAGCGGGAGGACCGGGGAGCTGTTTTTT. Translating gives CATSRVSSGRTGELFF.

This clone was detected once. The chain joins TRBV9 to TRBJ2-6; weak D call: TRBD1 (6 bases). This CDR3 region has 17 residues. Germline CDR1 is SGDLS and CDR2 is YYNGEE. The V end lost 1 base, the J end lost 4 bases, and 15 bases lay between the germline ends. Here the CDR3 DNA reads TGTGCCAGCAGCGTAAGCAGGGGCGCTCCGGGGGCCAACGTCCTGACTTTC. Translating gives CASSVSRGAPGANVLTF.

The gene calls are TRBV19 and TRBJ2-7; weak D call: TRBD1 (5 bases). The CDR3 covers 14 residues. Germline V gives CDR1 LNHDA, CDR2 SQIVND (reference sequence). Trimming removed 3 bases at V and 1 base at J, with 10 bases between. The DNA for the CDR3 is TGTGCCAGTAGTATTACAGGAGTTTCCTACGAGCAGTACTTC. It translates to CASSITGVSYEQYF.

The V gene is TRBV4-1, the J gene TRBJ2-7; no clear D. Trimming took off 0 bases at V and 2 bases at J, with 11 bases between the two ends. This CDR3 contains 15 residues. CDR1 is MGHRA, CDR2 YSYEKL, per germline. CDR3 protein: CASSQDHRETYEQYF. The CDR3 DNA is TGCGCCAGCAGCCAAGATCATAGGGAAACCTACGAGCAGTACTTC.